These 17 T cell receptor beta chains were sequenced from one sample in a study of cytomegalovirus exposure and HLA in healthy donors. The primer mix had 60 Vbeta and 13 Jbeta primers. Method: immunoSEQ multiplex PCR; TCRdb's copy keeps in-frame clones and lacks some. The sample contains 120,000 or so clones, around 68% of which appear only once. Sequencing was done on a sample of PBMCs. The receptors stem from a woman aged 50 to 60 in good health and CMV-seropositive.

The chain is built from TRBV18 and TRBJ1-6, with TRBD1 matching 9 bases. The length of the CDR3 is 16 residues. CDR1 and CDR2 from the germline V gene are KGHSH and LQKENI. The V and J ends lost 4 bases and 3 bases, in that order; junction bases with no gene match: 4. In nucleotides, the CDR3 is TGTGCCAGCTCACGGGACAGGGATTTCTATAATTCACCCCTCCACTTT. This sequence encodes CASSRDRDFYNSPLHF.

V and J are TRBV5-4 and TRBJ1-6, with D perhaps matching TRBD1 (5 bases). The germline V gene encodes CDR1 SGHNT and CDR2 YYREEE (reference sequence). The CDR3 loop spans 16 amino acids. Trimming removed 4 bases at V and 0 bases at J, with 11 bases between. The CDR3 here is CASSLVGGSYNSPLHF. CDR3 coding DNA: TGTGCCAGCAGCCTGGTGGGGGGCTCCTATAATTCACCCCTCCACTTT.

This sequence joins TRBV29-1 and TRBJ2-5, with 8 bases lining up with TRBD2. The V gene's germline CDR1 is SQVTM and CDR2 ANQGSEA. The CDR3 has 15 amino acids. V gave up 7 bases and J gave up 4 bases; unmatched junction bases: 14. Here the CDR3 reads CSATPNGRAGETQYF. The CDR3 nucleotides read TGCAGCGCTACCCCCAACGGGAGGGCCGGAGAGACCCAGTACTTC.

This clone was found once. The rearrangement uses TRBV4-2 and TRBJ1-3; tentative D call: TRBD1 (5 bases). From germline, CDR1 is LGHNA and CDR2 YNFKEQ. CDR3 length: 17 residues. V lost 1 base and J lost 1, with 14 bases in between. The DNA of the CDR3 is TGTGCCAGCAGCCAAGGTACTTTCGGGGGTTCTGGAAACACCATATATTTT. Its protein is CASSQGTFGGSGNTIYF.

The chain links TRBV5-1 to TRBJ2-7; TRBD1 matches 7 bases. Trimming cost V 4 bases and J 0 bases; bases outside gene matches: 10. Per the germline V gene, CDR1 is SGHRS and CDR2 is YFSETQ. The CDR3 is 16 residues long. In nucleotides, the CDR3 is TGCGCCAGCAGCCTAACGGGACAGCTCAGCTCCTACGAGCAGTACTTC. It specifies CASSLTGQLSSYEQYF.

The rearrangement joins TRBV19 to TRBJ1-4; 7 bases are shared with TRBD1. This CDR3 contains 12 residues. CDR1 and CDR2 (germline): LNHDA, SQIVND (reference sequence). With 4 bases clipped from V and 11 bases from J, the junction kept 4 bases outside the gene matches. CDR3 DNA sequence: TGTGCCAGTAGTACACCGACAGGGAAACTGTTTTTT. Amino acid sequence: CASSTPTGKLFF.

The chain recombines TRBV20-1 with TRBJ2-3, with a weak D call TRBD2 (6 bases). CDR1 and CDR2 from the germline V gene are DFQATT and SNEGSKA (reference sequence). The CDR3 extends over 11 amino acids. The CDR3 DNA sequence: TGCATGGTAGGCGCGGGGGATACGCAGTATTTT. Residues: CMVGAGDTQYF.

Of note for this clone: Other DNA sequences in the same sample also yield this CDR3. The chain employs TRBV11-2 and TRBJ1-4; D ambiguous. CDR1 and CDR2 (germline): SGHAT, FQNNGV. V lost 3 bases and J lost 5, with 7 bases in between. This CDR3 contains 13 residues. The CDR3, as DNA: TGTGCCAGCAGCTTGGACTTGAATGAAAAACTGTTTTTT. Translation: CASSLDLNEKLFF.

This chain connects TRBV2 to TRBJ1-5, with 9 bases fitting TRBD1. The CDR3 runs to 13 residues. V gave up 11 bases and J gave up 6 bases; unmatched junction bases: 8. In germline, CDR1 is SNHLY, CDR2 FYNNEI. This CDR3 is CASGTGISQPQHF. CDR3 DNA: TGTGCCTCCGGGACAGGGATCTCTCAGCCCCAGCATTTT. The full variable domain, rest sourced from reference TRBV2 and TRBJ1-5, is EPEVTQTPSHQVTQMGQEVILRCVPISNHLYFYWYRQILGQKVEFLVSFYNNEISEKSEIFDDQFSVERPDGSNFTLKIRSTKLEDSAMYFCASGTGISQPQHFGDGTRLSIL.

The V and J genes are TRBV7-2 and TRBJ1-1; 10 nucleotides match TRBD1. CDR1 and CDR2 from the germline V gene are SGHTA and FQGNSA. The J segment lost 8 bases and the V segment lost 2 bases, leaving 2 bases of the junction unmatched. CDR3 length equals 13 residues. The CDR3 bases are TGTGCCAGCAGCTTACCGACAGGGGGCGAAGCTTTCTTT. Translation: CASSLPTGGEAFF. Full variable domain (outside the CDR3, taken from reference TRBV7-2 and TRBJ1-1): GAGVSQSPSNKVTEKGKDVELRCDPISGHTALYWYRQSLGQGLEFLIYFQGNSAPDKSGLPSDRFSAERTGGSVSTLTIQRTQQEDSAVYLCASSLPTGGEAFFGQGTRLTVV.

This clone was detected once. V gene TRBV30 combines with J gene TRBJ1-1, with a tentative D call TRBD1 (6 bases). This CDR3 has 14 amino acids. Germline values: CDR1 GTSNPN, CDR2 SVGIG (reference sequence). Trimming shortened V by 0 bases and J by 1 base, and 9 bases separated the two germline ends. The CDR3 loop is CAWSVGTTNTEAFF. In DNA, the CDR3 is TGTGCCTGGAGTGTAGGGACAACGAACACTGAAGCTTTCTTT.

This chain uses TRBV7-9 with TRBJ2-5; D is perhaps TRBD1 (6 bases). Germline V gene sequence: CDR1 SEHNR, CDR2 FQNEAQ (reference sequence). The CDR3 extends over 15 amino acids. Trimming took 1 base from V and 0 from J, leaving 9 bases between them. Here the CDR3 reads CASSLGQGYQETQYF. Here the CDR3 DNA reads TGTGCCAGCAGCTTAGGGCAGGGGTACCAAGAGACCCAGTACTTC.

The chain couples TRBV19 to TRBJ1-1; 7 bases agree with TRBD1. There are 15 residues in the CDR3. V shed 7 bases, J shed 5 bases, and the junction held 13 bases outside the gene matches. Germline V gene data show CDR1 as LNHDA and CDR2 as SQIVND (reference sequence). The CDR3 loop reads CASTFQAGGSTEAFF. CDR3 coding DNA: TGTGCCAGTACATTTCAGGCAGGGGGGAGTACTGAAGCTTTCTTT.

The J gene is TRBJ2-7, the V gene TRBV19, with 10 bases fitting TRBD2. This CDR3 region has 18 residues. CDR1 is LNHDA, CDR2 SQIVND, per germline (reference sequence). The V and J ends lost 5 bases and 0 bases, in that order; junction bases with no gene match: 13. The CDR3 sequence is CASSDGGLAGANSYEQYF. The DNA of the CDR3 is TGTGCCAGTAGTGATGGAGGTCTAGCGGGAGCGAACTCCTACGAGCAGTACTTC.

The J gene is TRBJ1-5, the V gene TRBV28; D gene uncertain. CDR1 is MDHEN and CDR2 is SYDVKM in the germline V gene. Trimming left V 0 bases short and J 1 base short, with 10 bases between. This CDR3 has 16 residues. The CDR3 spells CASSLWSGSSNQPQHF. The CDR3 region has the DNA TGTGCCAGCAGTTTATGGTCGGGGTCGAGCAATCAGCCCCAGCATTTT.

The rearrangement links TRBV9 to TRBJ1-4; tentatively, D is TRBD1 (5 bases). Germline assignment: CDR1 SGDLS and CDR2 YYNGEE. V was trimmed by 4 bases and J by 2 bases, leaving 9 bases between them. This CDR3 spans 14 amino acids. The CDR3 DNA sequence: TGTGCCAGCAGCTGGGGCGACACTAATGAAAAACTGTTTTTT. The encoded protein is CASSWGDTNEKLFF.

The chain joins TRBV29-1 to TRBJ2-5; 7 nucleotides align to TRBD1. Germline CDR1 reads SQVTM; CDR2 reads ANQGSEA. This CDR3 has 11 residues. The V gene end was trimmed by 7 bases and the J gene end by 5 bases; junction bases not matched to a gene: 4. The CDR3 DNA sequence: TGCAGCGGACAGGGTTCCGAGACCCAGTACTTC. Residues: CSGQGSETQYF.